This T cell receptor beta chain was obtained from a study of Ad26.COV2.S vaccination and SARS-CoV-2 variants. Looking at the study overall: Ad26.COV2.S was injected intramuscularly once or twice, 56 days apart.

Study results and caveats: Substantial breadth was reported for post-vaccination spike-specific CD8+ and CD4+ T cells.

This CDR3 contains 11 residues. The V end lost 6 bases, the J end lost 3 bases, and 6 bases lay between the germline ends. Germline CDR1 is SQVTM and CDR2 is ANQGSEA. Treatment specified: approximately 18 received Ad26.COV2.S at low or high dose, single or two shots; roughly 5 received placebo; per-sample allocation not given. After the first vaccine or placebo injection, samples were drawn on day 63. An adult of 18-55 years in Boston served as donor. About this clone: What it binds is not known.

The data were produced by immunoSEQ multiplex PCR, yet TCRdb's version contains in-frame clones alone and is incomplete. The sample includes about 480,000 clones, around 88% of them seen just once. The starting material was peripheral blood, obtained in a trial of Ad26.COV2.S vaccine versus placebo. This TCR was sampled from a person between 18 and 59 years old who received the Ad26.COV2.S COVID-19 vaccine or a placebo. The chain links TRBV29-1 to TRBJ1-3; D call uncertain. The CDR3 is CSVLVGNTIYF. The CDR3 coding sequence is TGCAGCGTCCTAGTTGGAAACACCATATATTTT.